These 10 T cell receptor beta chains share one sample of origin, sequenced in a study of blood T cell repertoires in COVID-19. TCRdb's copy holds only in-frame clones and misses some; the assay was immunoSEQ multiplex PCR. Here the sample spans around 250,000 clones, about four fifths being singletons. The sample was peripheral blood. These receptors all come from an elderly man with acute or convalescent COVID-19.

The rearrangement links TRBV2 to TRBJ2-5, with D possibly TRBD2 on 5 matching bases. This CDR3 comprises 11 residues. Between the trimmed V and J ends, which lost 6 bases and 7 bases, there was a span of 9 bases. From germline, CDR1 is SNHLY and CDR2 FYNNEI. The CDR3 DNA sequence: TGTGCCAGCAGCCGGACTTGGACCCAGTACTTC. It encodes CASSRTWTQYF.

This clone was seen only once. The CDR3 here is CASSEAKGPTNEKLFF. The DNA for the CDR3 is TGTGCCAGCAGTGAAGCTAAGGGGCCAACTAATGAAAAACTGTTTTTT. The chain links TRBV6-1 to TRBJ1-4, with a possible D match to TRBD1 (5 bases). Germline V gives CDR1 MNHNS, CDR2 SASEGT. Trimming removed 0 bases at V and 0 bases at J, with 8 bases between. The CDR3 sequence is 16 residues long.

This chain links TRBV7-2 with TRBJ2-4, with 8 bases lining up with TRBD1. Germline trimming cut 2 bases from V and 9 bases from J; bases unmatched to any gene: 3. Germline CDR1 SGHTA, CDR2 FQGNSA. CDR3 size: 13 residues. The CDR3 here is CASSLQGAVIQYF. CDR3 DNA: TGTGCCAGCAGCTTACAGGGGGCTGTCATTCAGTACTTC.

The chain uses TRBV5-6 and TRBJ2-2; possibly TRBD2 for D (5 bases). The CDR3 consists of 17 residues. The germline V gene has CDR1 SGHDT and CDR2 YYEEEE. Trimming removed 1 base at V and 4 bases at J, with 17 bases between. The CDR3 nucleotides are TGTGCCAGCAGCTTGTTGGGGAGTATGGCTTCCACCGGGGAGCTGTTTTTT. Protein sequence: CASSLLGSMASTGELFF. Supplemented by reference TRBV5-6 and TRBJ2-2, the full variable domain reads DAGVTQSPTHLIKTRGQQVTLRCSPKSGHDTVSWYQQALGQGPQFIFQYYEEEERQRGNFPDRFSGHQFPNYSSELNVNALLLGDSALYLCASSLLGSMASTGELFFGEGSRLTVL.

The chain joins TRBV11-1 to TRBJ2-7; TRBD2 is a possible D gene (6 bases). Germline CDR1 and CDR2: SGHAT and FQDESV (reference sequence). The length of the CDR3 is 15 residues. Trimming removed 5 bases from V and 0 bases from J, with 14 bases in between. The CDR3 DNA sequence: TGTGCCAGCAGCGGGGGAGCGGGTCTCTCCTACGAGCAGTACTTC. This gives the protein CASSGGAGLSYEQYF.

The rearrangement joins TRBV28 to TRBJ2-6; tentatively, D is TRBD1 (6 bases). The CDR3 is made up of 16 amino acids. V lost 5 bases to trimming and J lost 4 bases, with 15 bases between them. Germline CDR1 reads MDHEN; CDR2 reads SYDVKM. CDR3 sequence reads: CASSRPQGLGANVLTF. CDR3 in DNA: TGTGCCAGCAGTCGACCACAGGGTTTGGGGGCCAACGTCCTGACTTTC.

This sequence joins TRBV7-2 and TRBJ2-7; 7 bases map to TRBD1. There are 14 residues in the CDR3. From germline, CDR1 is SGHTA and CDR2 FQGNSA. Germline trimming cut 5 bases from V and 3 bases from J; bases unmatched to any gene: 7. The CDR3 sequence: CASSQGQISYEQYF. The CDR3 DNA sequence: TGTGCCAGCAGCCAGGGACAGATAAGCTACGAGCAGTACTTC.

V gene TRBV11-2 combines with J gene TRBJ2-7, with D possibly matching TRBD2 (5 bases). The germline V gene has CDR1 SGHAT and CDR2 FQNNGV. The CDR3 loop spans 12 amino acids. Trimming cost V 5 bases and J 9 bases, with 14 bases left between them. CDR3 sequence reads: CASSRSGLRQYF. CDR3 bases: TGTGCCAGCAGCAGATCCGGACTTAGGCAGTACTTC. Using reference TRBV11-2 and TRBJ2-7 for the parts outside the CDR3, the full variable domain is EAGVAQSPRYKIIEKRQSVAFWCNPISGHATLYWYQQILGQGPKLLIQFQNNGVVDDSQLPKDRFSAERLKGVDSTLKIQPAKLEDSAVYLCASSRSGLRQYFGPGTRLTVT.

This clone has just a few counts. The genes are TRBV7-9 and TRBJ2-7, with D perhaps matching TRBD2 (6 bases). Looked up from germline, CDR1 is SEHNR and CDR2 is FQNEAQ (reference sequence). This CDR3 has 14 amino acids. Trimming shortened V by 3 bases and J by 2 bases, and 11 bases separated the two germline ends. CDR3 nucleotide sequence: TGTGCCAGCAGCTTTCAAGCGGGCACCTACGAGCAGTACTTC. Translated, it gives CASSFQAGTYEQYF.

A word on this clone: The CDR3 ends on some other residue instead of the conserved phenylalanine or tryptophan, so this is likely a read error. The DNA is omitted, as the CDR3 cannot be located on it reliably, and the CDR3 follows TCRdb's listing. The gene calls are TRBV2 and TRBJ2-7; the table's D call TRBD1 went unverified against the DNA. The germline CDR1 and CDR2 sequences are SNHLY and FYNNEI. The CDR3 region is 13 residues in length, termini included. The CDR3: CASSQRQSTGDFT.